Listed below are T cell receptor beta chains from one sample, sequenced in a study of blood T cell repertoires in COVID-19. Profiling relied on immunoSEQ multiplex PCR, and the TCRdb table lists in-frame clones only, not all of them. The sample yields approximately 130,000 clones, 85% to 90% seen once. Sequenced input: peripheral blood. These receptor sequences come from a man in his sixties or seventies with active or convalescent COVID-19. Both conserved end residues are part of each CDR3. Each record gives: D gene, V gene, clone size, J gene, CDR3 protein, CDR3 DNA. A D gene is named only where the DNA matches it firmly. Rows give clone size only sometimes, using once, few, many, or a class for an expanded clone.

TRBD2	TRBV24-1	NA	TRBJ2-1	CATSAIAGGHWFF	TGTGCCACCAGTGCCATAGCGGGAGGGCACTGGTTCTTC
NA	TRBV2	few	TRBJ1-4	CASDEGTGYEKLFF	TGTGCCAGCGATGAGGGTACAGGGTACGAAAAACTGTTTTTT
NA	TRBV3-1/TRBV3-2	NA	TRBJ2-1	CASRRRGTSGDEQFF	TGTGCCAGCAGACGCCGGGGGACTTCGGGAGATGAGCAGTTCTTC
NA	TRBV15	NA	TRBJ2-7	CATSLLRQDYEQYF	TGTGCCACCAGCCTCCTCCGACAGGACTACGAGCAGTACTTC
NA	TRBV5-1	NA	TRBJ1-3	CASSLVVSSVSGNTIYF	TGCGCCAGCAGCTTGGTAGTTTCGTCTGTCTCTGGAAACACCATATATTTT
NA	TRBV27	few	TRBJ1-6	CASSLSQYSNSPLHF	TGTGCCAGCAGTTTAAGTCAGTACAGTAATTCACCCCTCCACTTT
TRBD1	TRBV6-5	NA	TRBJ1-5	CASRTGVVQPQHF	TGTGCCAGCAGAACAGGGGTGGTTCAGCCCCAGCATTTT
TRBD1	TRBV6-2/TRBV6-3	NA	TRBJ2-3	CASSYSTRDRAEVTDTQYF	TGTGCCAGCAGTTACTCGACTAGGGACAGGGCAGAGGTCACAGATACGCAGTATTTT
TRBD1	TRBV6-5	NA	TRBJ1-1	CAGWDRLNTEAFF	TGTGCCGGGTGGGACAGGCTTAACACTGAAGCTTTCTTT
NA	TRBV29-1	NA	TRBJ2-3	CSVRPGTSTDTQYF	TGCAGCGTTCGACCCGGGACTAGCACAGATACGCAGTATTTT
NA	TRBV7-9	NA	TRBJ2-5	CASSPTVPGEGTQYF	TGTGCCAGCAGCCCTACGGTCCCCGGTGAGGGGACCCAGTACTTC
TRBD1	TRBV4-1	NA	TRBJ1-5	CASSPKAGTEEMLGNQPQHF	TGCGCCAGCAGCCCCAAGGCCGGGACAGAGGAGATGTTGGGCAATCAGCCCCAGCATTTT
NA	TRBV24-1	once	TRBJ1-5	CATSGAGVNQPQHF	TGTGCCACCAGTGGGGCAGGGGTCAATCAGCCCCAGCATTTT
NA	TRBV28	NA	TRBJ2-7	CASSPPRSSTLSYEQYF	TGTGCCAGCAGTCCACCCCGTTCGAGCACCCTCTCCTACGAGCAGTACTTC
TRBD2	TRBV7-9	NA	TRBJ2-7	CASSLLAGGQYSYEQYF	TGTGCCAGCAGCTTGCTAGCGGGAGGTCAGTACTCCTACGAGCAGTACTTC
TRBD1	TRBV6-1	few	TRBJ2-1	CASSEAVKGASSYNEQFF	TGTGCCAGCAGTGAAGCCGTAAAGGGGGCAAGCTCCTACAATGAGCAGTTCTTC
TRBD2	TRBV15	NA	TRBJ2-5	CATQREGETQYF	TGTGCCACCCAGCGGGAGGGAGAGACCCAGTACTTC
NA	TRBV7-2	NA	TRBJ2-1	CASSLGPPPTTNEQFF	TGTGCCAGCAGCTTAGGCCCTCCTCCGACTACAAATGAGCAGTTCTTC
NA	TRBV18	NA	TRBJ1-3	CASSPPVGNTIYF	TGTGCCAGCTCACCCCCCGTAGGAAACACCATATATTTT
NA	TRBV19	NA	TRBJ1-5	CASSIGQVLVNQPQHF	TGTGCCAGTAGTATAGGACAGGTGCTGGTCAATCAGCCCCAGCATTTT
TRBD2	TRBV5-1	NA	TRBJ2-7	CASSSFGRDSDEQYF	TGCGCCAGCAGTTCCTTTGGGAGGGATTCTGACGAGCAGTACTTC
NA	TRBV7-2	NA	TRBJ1-3	CASSLQTVSGNTIYF	TGTGCCAGCAGCTTACAGACAGTCTCTGGAAACACCATATATTTT
TRBD2	TRBV18	NA	TRBJ2-1	CASSPTSASGLYNEQFF	TGTGCCAGCTCCCCTACTTCGGCTAGCGGGCTTTACAATGAGCAGTTCTTC
NA	TRBV19	NA	TRBJ2-5	CASSMGRDSETQYF	TGTGCCAGTAGTATGGGGCGGGACAGTGAGACCCAGTACTTC
TRBD1	TRBV5-4	NA	TRBJ1-1	CASSLPQGGGTEAFF	TGTGCCAGCAGCTTACCACAGGGGGGAGGTACTGAAGCTTTCTTT
NA	TRBV28	NA	TRBJ1-5	CASSLRRGPNQPQHF	TGTGCCAGCAGTTTACGAAGAGGGCCCAATCAGCCCCAGCATTTT
TRBD2	TRBV7-2	NA	TRBJ2-3	CASSILSGRVDTQYF	TGTGCCAGCAGCATCCTGAGCGGGAGGGTAGATACGCAGTATTTT
NA	TRBV6-6	NA	TRBJ1-2	CASSQKPVGLPYYGYTF	TGTGCCAGCAGTCAAAAACCCGTGGGGCTTCCCTACTATGGCTACACCTTC
NA	TRBV5-1	NA	TRBJ1-3	CASSLEPGRDTIYF	TGCGCCAGCAGCTTGGAACCAGGGAGGGACACCATATATTTT
TRBD1	TRBV28	NA	TRBJ1-2	CASGRTGNGYTF	TGTGCCAGTGGGAGGACAGGGAATGGCTACACCTTC
TRBD1	TRBV6-6	few	TRBJ1-6	CASSYGQGSSPLHF	TGTGCCAGCAGTTACGGACAGGGGAGTTCACCCCTCCACTTT
NA	TRBV19	NA	TRBJ2-1	CASSTSRPGYNEQFF	TGTGCCAGTAGTACGTCTAGACCGGGATACAATGAGCAGTTCTTC
NA	TRBV6-5	once	TRBJ1-1	CASSRTGEAFF	TGTGCCAGCAGCAGAACAGGGGAAGCTTTCTTT
TRBD2	TRBV14	NA	TRBJ2-1	CASSRTSGYNEQFF	TGTGCCAGCAGCAGGACTAGCGGATACAATGAGCAGTTCTTC
NA	TRBV28	NA	TRBJ1-2	CASSSRGLGGYTF	TGTGCCAGCAGCTCCAGGGGCCTGGGCGGCTACACCTTC
NA	TRBV2	NA	TRBJ1-4	CASSEQASNEKLFF	TGTGCCAGCAGTGAACAGGCCTCTAATGAAAAACTGTTTTTT
TRBD1	TRBV7-9	NA	TRBJ2-3	CASTLRTGRTDTQYF	TGTGCCAGCACCTTGCGGACAGGGCGCACAGATACGCAGTATTTT
NA	TRBV3-1/TRBV3-2	NA	TRBJ2-2	CASLLAGTGELFF	TGTGCCAGCCTTTTGGCGGGGACCGGGGAGCTGTTTTTT
TRBD1	TRBV18	NA	TRBJ1-3	CASSANMGQGDTIYF	TGTGCCAGCTCAGCCAACATGGGACAGGGAGACACCATATATTTT
TRBD1	TRBV24-1	NA	TRBJ2-1	CATSDPGQGKGEQFF	TGTGCCACCAGTGATCCGGGACAGGGAAAGGGGGAGCAGTTCTTC
NA	TRBV28	NA	TRBJ1-6	CASSPASGGASPLHF	TGTGCCAGCAGTCCCGCTTCGGGGGGCGCCTCACCCCTCCACTTT
NA	TRBV7-8	NA	TRBJ2-7	CASSITGFGEQYF	TGTGCCAGCAGCATTACAGGGTTTGGCGAGCAGTACTTC
TRBD2	TRBV10-3	NA	TRBJ2-7	CAISAGGEEQYF	TGTGCCATCAGTGCGGGAGGTGAAGAGCAGTACTTC
TRBD2	TRBV6-1	NA	TRBJ2-3	CASSESSGADTQYF	TGTGCCAGCAGTGAGTCTAGCGGGGCAGATACGCAGTATTTT
TRBD1	TRBV5-1	NA	TRBJ2-2	CASSTGDRGTGELFF	TGCGCCAGCAGCACTGGGGACAGGGGAACCGGGGAGCTGTTTTTT
NA	TRBV9	NA	TRBJ2-3	CASSPEGGTRDTQYF	TGTGCCAGCAGCCCCGAGGGGGGGACGAGAGATACGCAGTATTTT
TRBD1	TRBV9	NA	TRBJ2-3	CASSARTGFGISTDTQYF	TGTGCCAGCAGCGCCCGGACAGGGTTCGGTATTAGCACAGATACGCAGTATTTT
NA	TRBV15	once	TRBJ2-1	CATSRDLRGSNEQFF	TGTGCCACCAGCAGAGATCTGAGGGGGTCCAATGAGCAGTTCTTC
NA	TRBV4-2	few	TRBJ1-5	CASSQDYRIDSNQPQHF	TGTGCCAGCAGCCAAGATTACAGGATAGATAGCAATCAGCCCCAGCATTTT
NA	TRBV7-4	NA	TRBJ1-1	CASSLFVCMAGAFF	TGTGCCAGCAGCTTATTTGTTTGTATGGCGGGAGCTTTCTTT
NA	TRBV27	NA	TRBJ1-2	CASSLSADNYGYTF	TGTGCCAGCAGTTTATCGGCAGATAACTATGGCTACACCTTC
NA	TRBV28	NA	TRBJ2-1	CASSFGLANSYNEQFF	TGTGCCAGCAGTTTTGGTCTAGCTAACTCCTACAATGAGCAGTTCTTC
NA	TRBV2	NA	TRBJ1-4	CASRSGPNEKLFF	TGTGCCAGCAGGTCAGGGCCGAATGAAAAACTGTTTTTT
NA	TRBV6-5	NA	TRBJ1-6	CASSYSAASPLHF	TGTGCCAGCAGTTACTCGGCCGCTTCACCCCTCCACTTT
NA	TRBV5-6	NA	TRBJ2-2	CASSLWRGETGELFF	TGTGCCAGCAGCTTGTGGCGCGGGGAAACCGGGGAGCTGTTTTTT